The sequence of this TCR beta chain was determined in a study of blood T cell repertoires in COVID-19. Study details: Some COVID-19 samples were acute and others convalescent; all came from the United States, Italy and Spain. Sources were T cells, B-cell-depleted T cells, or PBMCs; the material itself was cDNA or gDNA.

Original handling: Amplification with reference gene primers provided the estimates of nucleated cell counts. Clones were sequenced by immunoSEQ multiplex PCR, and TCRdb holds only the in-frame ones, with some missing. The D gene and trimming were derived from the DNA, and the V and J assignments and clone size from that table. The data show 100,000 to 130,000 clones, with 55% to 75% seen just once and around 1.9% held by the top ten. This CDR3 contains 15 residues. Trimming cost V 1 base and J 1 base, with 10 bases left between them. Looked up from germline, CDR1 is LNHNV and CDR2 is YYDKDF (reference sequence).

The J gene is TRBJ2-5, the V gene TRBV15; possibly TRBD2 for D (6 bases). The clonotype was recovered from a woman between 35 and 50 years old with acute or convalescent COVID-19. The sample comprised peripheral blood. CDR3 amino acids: CATSRGSGLQETQYF. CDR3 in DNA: TGTGCCACCAGCAGAGGATCGGGACTCCAAGAGACCCAGTACTTC.